Sequencing of this T cell receptor (beta chain) was carried out in a study of cytomegalovirus exposure and HLA in healthy donors. Study outcomes and limitations: Fewer N-insertions than the approximately 700-donor mean were reportedly shown by an Asian-associated ancestry cluster in a later analysis. The study designated about 180 TCR beta chains cytomegalovirus-associated. V- and J-gene trimming in TCR beta was tied to a missense DCLRE1C variant by an analysis performed later.

Comments on this clone: The antigen remains undetermined.

The PCR made use of 60 Vbeta and 13 Jbeta primers. Sequenced by immunoSEQ multiplex PCR; TCRdb stores in-frame clones only, minus some. The data show 120,000 or so clones, 74% seen once. Germline CDR1 is KGHSH and CDR2 is LQKENI. The CDR3 is 13 residues long. V was clipped by 3 bases and J by 7 bases; unmatched bases: 3. Nominal health characterized the donors when sampled, though unrecorded immune exposures were likely. The sample was PBMCs. The chain is built from TRBV18 and TRBJ2-1, with 7 bases lining up with TRBD1. The sequence came from a woman in her forties or fifties in good health and CMV-seropositive. CDR3 sequence (DNA): TGTGCCAGCTCACCCCCGACAGGGAATGAGCAGTTCTTC. Protein: CASSPPTGNEQFF.